One TCR beta chain is described in this entry. Original data processing: The assay estimated nucleated cells by amplifying reference gene primers. Produced via immunoSEQ multiplex PCR; TCRdb's table is partial and in-frame only. That table supplies the V and J calls and clone size; D and trimming were determined from the DNA. The table lists some 350,000 clones, over 80% of them singletons, with roughly 6% in the top ten. This sample was taken from a study of blood T cell repertoires in COVID-19. About the research overall: PBMCs, B-cell-depleted T cells, or T cells were the source of the cDNA or gDNA that made up the material.

The receptor was isolated from a woman between 50 and 59 years old with COVID-19, enrolled during active disease. The sequencing input was peripheral blood.

CDR3 residues: CASSYSRDRGQQPQHF. In DNA, the CDR3 is TGTGCCAGCAGTTACTCGAGGGACAGGGGTCAACAGCCCCAGCATTTT. V gene TRBV6-5 combines with J gene TRBJ1-5; 10 nucleotides line up with TRBD1. Germline V lookup: CDR1 MNHEY, CDR2 SVGAGI. The V gene end was trimmed by 0 bases and the J gene end by 7 bases; junction bases not matched to a gene: 6. There are 16 residues in the CDR3.